This T cell receptor beta chain was documented in a study of blood T cell repertoires in COVID-19. Study processing details: The authors estimated nucleated cell counts from reference gene primer amplification. Some clones are missing from TCRdb's copy, which holds only in-frame ones; the method was immunoSEQ multiplex PCR. From that table come the V and J calls and clone size; the DNA was used to work out D and trimming. The data show about 160,000 clones, about 90% seen once. Between the trimmed V and J ends, which lost 4 bases and 2 bases, there was a span of 18 bases. The CDR3 is 16 amino acids. Germline assignment: CDR1 SGHRS and CDR2 YFSETQ.

The sequence was collected from a man in his 60s with acute or convalescent COVID-19. The rearrangement uses TRBV5-1 and TRBJ1-2; D gene uncertain. Sample: peripheral blood. CDR3 nucleotide sequence: TGCGCCAGCAGCCCTAGTCTTTCGGGGAGGAACTATGGCTACACCTTC. This gives the protein CASSPSLSGRNYGYTF.